Below are 18 T cell receptor beta chains sequenced from a single sample in a study of cytomegalovirus exposure and HLA in healthy donors. The study ran its PCR with 60 Vbeta and 13 Jbeta primers. Repertoires were generated with immunoSEQ multiplex PCR, while TCRdb's copy carries only in-frame clones and drops some. Here the sample spans roughly 170,000 clones, roughly four fifths being singletons. Sequenced: PBMCs. These receptors all stem from a man aged 45 to 65 in good health and CMV-seronegative.

The chain carries TRBV7-9 and TRBJ2-5; TRBD2 aligns across 8 bases. The CDR3 covers 16 residues. Unmatched junction bases numbered 8, after V lost 5 bases and J lost 0 bases. The germline V gene has CDR1 SEHNR and CDR2 FQNEAQ (reference sequence). The CDR3 is CASSRGGGLYQETQYF. DNA of the CDR3: TGTGCCAGCAGCCGGGGGGGAGGGCTGTACCAAGAGACCCAGTACTTC.

V is TRBV18 and J is TRBJ2-7, with TRBD1 matching over 9 bases. The CDR3 has 15 residues. The V gene's germline CDR1 is KGHSH and CDR2 LQKENI. The junction had 4 bases not matched to a gene; V was cut back by 2 bases and J by 2 bases. CDR3: CASSPLGQGTYEQYF. The CDR3 bases are TGTGCCAGCTCACCATTGGGACAGGGAACCTACGAGCAGTACTTC. Supplemented by reference TRBV18 and TRBJ2-7, the full variable domain reads NAGVMQNPRHLVRRRGQEARLRCSPMKGHSHVYWYRQLPEEGLKFMVYLQKENIIDESGMPKERFSAEFPKEGPSILRIQQVVRGDSAAYFCASSPLGQGTYEQYFGPGTRLTVT.

The chain links TRBV18 to TRBJ2-2; maybe TRBD2 (6 bases). The germline V gene has CDR1 KGHSH and CDR2 LQKENI. The CDR3 runs to 15 residues. V was clipped by 6 bases and J by 0 bases, with 11 bases between them. The CDR3 DNA reads as TGTGCCAGCTCCCCAGGCGGGGCGAACACCGGGGAGCTGTTTTTT. The encoded protein is CASSPGGANTGELFF.

The V call is TRBV27, the J call TRBJ1-4; TRBD1 might be the D (6 bases). This CDR3 comprises 14 residues. Trimming took 3 bases from V and 12 from J, leaving 17 bases between them. Germline CDR1 is MNHEY and CDR2 is SMNVEV (reference sequence). The CDR3 reads CASSFREGGGQLFF. The CDR3 nucleotides are TGTGCCAGCAGTTTTAGAGAGGGGGGAGGGCAACTGTTTTTT.

This clone was seen only a few times. The chain employs TRBV5-6 and TRBJ1-2; 7 nucleotides line up with TRBD1. The trim removed 0 bases at V and 8 bases at J, leaving 4 bases unmatched. The CDR3 runs to 13 residues. Per the germline V gene, CDR1 is SGHDT and CDR2 is YYEEEE. CDR3 coding DNA: TGTGCCAGCAGCTTGGGAGGGGGCGAGGGCTACACCTTC. Its translation: CASSLGGGEGYTF.

This clone appeared a single time. The chain carries TRBV4-2 and TRBJ2-3, with TRBD2 matching 11 bases. The CDR3 is 17 amino acids. Germline assignment: CDR1 LGHNA and CDR2 YNFKEQ. The junction had 14 bases not matched to a gene; V was cut back by 4 bases and J by 8 bases. This CDR3 reads CASSPTSGESRFVTQYF. The CDR3 nucleotides are TGTGCCAGCAGCCCGACTAGCGGGGAGTCCCGCTTTGTTACGCAGTATTTT.

The CDR3 here is CAIRDSGYNSYEQYF. The DNA for the CDR3 is TGTGCCATCAGGGACAGCGGATACAATTCCTACGAGCAGTACTTC. This chain connects TRBV10-3 to TRBJ2-5; D is possibly TRBD1 (6 bases). The end of the DNA aligns better with TRBJ2-7, so the J call may be wrong. Per the germline V gene, CDR1 is ENHRY and CDR2 is SYGVKD. CDR3 length: 15 amino acids.

The chain employs TRBV6-1 and TRBJ2-2; TRBD1 might be the D (5 bases). V lost 3 bases and J lost 4, with 21 bases in between. The CDR3 totals 18 residues. CDR1 and CDR2 (germline): MNHNS, SASEGT. The CDR3 spells CASSDGTGPVGVTGELFF. The CDR3 DNA reads TGTGCCAGCAGTGACGGTACAGGACCCGTTGGGGTCACCGGGGAGCTGTTTTTT.

The DNA of the CDR3 is TGTGCCAGCGGTATTCAAGGGGGCAACAATCAGCCCCAGCATTTT. Amino acids: CASGIQGGNNQPQHF. The chain employs TRBV7-2 and TRBJ1-5, with 7 bases that match TRBD1. V shed 8 bases, J shed 3 bases, and the junction held 10 bases outside the gene matches. CDR3 size: 15 residues. Germline V CDR1 and CDR2: SGHTA, FQGNSA.

The CDR3 region has the DNA TGTGCCAGCAGACAACACAGGGGGAACACTGAAGCTTTCTTT. Translation gives CASRQHRGNTEAFF. J is TRBJ1-1 and V is TRBV2; 7 nucleotides agree with TRBD1. Germline V gene data show CDR1 as SNHLY and CDR2 as FYNNEI. After removal of 6 bases from V and 1 base from J, the junction contained 5 bases not matched to a gene. This CDR3 region has 14 residues.

This clone was observed a few times. This chain links TRBV5-4 with TRBJ1-3; a possible D gene is TRBD1 (5 bases). V lost 4 bases, J lost 2 bases, and 10 bases lay in between. This CDR3 comprises 14 residues. Per the germline V gene, CDR1 is SGHNT and CDR2 is YYREEE (reference sequence). The CDR3 spells CASSGREAGNTIYF. In nucleotides, the CDR3 is TGTGCCAGCAGCGGCAGGGAAGCTGGAAACACCATATATTTT.

The chain joins TRBV6-5 to TRBJ2-7; 11 positions agree with TRBD2. The germline V gene has CDR1 MNHEY and CDR2 SVGAGI. The CDR3 runs to 14 residues. Losses at the gene ends were 5 bases for V and 4 bases for J; bases not matched to a gene: 4. The CDR3 loop reads CASSGTSGSYEQYF. The CDR3 nucleotides read TGTGCCAGCAGTGGGACTAGCGGTTCATACGAGCAGTACTTC.

As to this clone: One junction end does not reproduce the germline sequence, and a read error may be involved. This sequence joins TRBV7-9 and TRBJ1-1; possible D gene TRBD1, 6 bases. This CDR3 is built from 15 residues. Germline values: CDR1 SEHNR, CDR2 FQNEAQ (reference sequence). The CDR3 loop is CSSSLIQQGDTEAFF. DNA of the CDR3: TGTTCCAGCAGCTTAATCCAACAGGGTGACACTGAAGCTTTCTTT.

The rearrangement links TRBV2 to TRBJ1-2; 7 bases map to TRBD1. The CDR3 is made up of 13 amino acids. Germline trimming cut 6 bases from V and 5 bases from J; bases unmatched to any gene: 6. Germline assignment: CDR1 SNHLY and CDR2 FYNNEI. This CDR3 reads CASRGTDSYGYTF. The CDR3, as DNA: TGTGCCAGCAGAGGGACAGATAGTTATGGCTACACCTTC.

The chain couples TRBV19 to TRBJ2-7; TRBD1 aligns across 8 bases. The CDR3 is 13 amino acids. Germline V gene lookup returns CDR1 LNHDA and CDR2 SQIVND (reference sequence). The V and J ends lost 9 bases and 1 base, in that order; junction bases with no gene match: 5. CDR3 sequence: CASGTGISYEQYF. CDR3 bases: TGTGCCAGCGGGACAGGCATTTCCTACGAGCAGTACTTC. The full variable domain, completed using reference TRBV19 and TRBJ2-7, is DGGITQSPKYLFRKEGQNVTLSCEQNLNHDAMYWYRQDPGQGLRLIYYSQIVNDFQKGDIAEGYSVSREKKESFPLTVTSAQKNPTAFYLCASGTGISYEQYFGPGTRLTVT.

The CDR3 coding sequence is TGCGCCAGCAGCGAGGACTCTATTGGGCAGTACTTC. Protein: CASSEDSIGQYF. The rearrangement uses TRBV5-1 and TRBJ2-7; D might be TRBD2 (5 bases). The germline V gene encodes CDR1 SGHRS and CDR2 YFSETQ. This CDR3 comprises 12 residues. The V and J ends lost 4 bases and 9 bases respectively, with 14 bases between them.

CDR3 sequence reads: CASSQGAFMNTEAFF. DNA of the CDR3: TGTGCCAGTAGCCAGGGGGCTTTTATGAACACTGAAGCTTTCTTT. This chain uses TRBV19 with TRBJ1-1; 8 nucleotides match TRBD1. The CDR3 has 15 residues. Germline CDR1 and CDR2: LNHDA and SQIVND (reference sequence). J lost 0 bases, V lost 6 bases, and 6 bases had no gene match.

The rearrangement joins TRBV13 to TRBJ2-2, with D maybe TRBD1 (6 bases). V shed 1 base and J shed 2 bases, with 23 bases lying between them. Germline CDR1 PRHDT, CDR2 FYEKMQ (reference sequence). This CDR3 is 20 amino acids long. The CDR3 DNA reads as TGTGCCAGCAGCTTAGCCCCCCGGGACCTCAGGACAGTAAACACCGGGGAGCTGTTTTTT. Protein sequence: CASSLAPRDLRTVNTGELFF.